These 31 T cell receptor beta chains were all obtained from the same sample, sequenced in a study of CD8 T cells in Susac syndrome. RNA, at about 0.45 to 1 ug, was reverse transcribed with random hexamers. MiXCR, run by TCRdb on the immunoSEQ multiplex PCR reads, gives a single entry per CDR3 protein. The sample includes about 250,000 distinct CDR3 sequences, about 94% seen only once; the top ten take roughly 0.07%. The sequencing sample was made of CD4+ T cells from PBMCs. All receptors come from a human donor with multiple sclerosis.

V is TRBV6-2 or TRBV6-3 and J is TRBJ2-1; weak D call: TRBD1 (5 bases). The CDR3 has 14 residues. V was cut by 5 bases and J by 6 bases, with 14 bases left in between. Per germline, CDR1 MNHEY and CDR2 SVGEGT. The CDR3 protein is CASSKGVQGNEQFF. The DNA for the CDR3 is TGTGCCAGCAGTAAAGGTGTTCAGGGCAATGAGCAGTTCTTC.

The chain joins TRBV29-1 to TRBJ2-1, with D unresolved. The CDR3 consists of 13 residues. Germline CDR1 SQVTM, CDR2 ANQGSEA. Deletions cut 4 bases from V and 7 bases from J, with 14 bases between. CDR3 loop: CSVVQLPKNEQFF. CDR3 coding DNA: TGCAGCGTTGTTCAACTCCCTAAGAATGAGCAGTTCTTC.

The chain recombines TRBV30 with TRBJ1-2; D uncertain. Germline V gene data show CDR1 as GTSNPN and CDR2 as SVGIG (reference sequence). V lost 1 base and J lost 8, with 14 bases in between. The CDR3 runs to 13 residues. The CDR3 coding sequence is TGTGCCTGGAGTGCCCAGGAGGGCCTAGGCTACACCTTC. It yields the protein CAWSAQEGLGYTF.

CDR3: CASPPGGEGETQYF. The CDR3 nucleotides are TGTGCCAGCCCACCCGGCGGTGAGGGCGAGACCCAGTACTTC. This chain links TRBV28 with TRBJ2-5, with D perhaps TRBD2 (5 bases). CDR1 is MDHEN and CDR2 is SYDVKM in the germline V gene. V was pared by 8 bases and J by 5 bases, with 18 bases between. The CDR3 is 14 residues long.

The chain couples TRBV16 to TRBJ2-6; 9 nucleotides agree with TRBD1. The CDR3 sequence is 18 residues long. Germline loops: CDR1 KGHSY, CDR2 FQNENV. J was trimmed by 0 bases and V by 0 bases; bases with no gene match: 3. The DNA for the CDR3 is TGTGCCAGCAGCCAATCGGACAGGGGTCCCTCTGGGGCCAACGTCCTGACTTTC. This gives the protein CASSQSDRGPSGANVLTF.

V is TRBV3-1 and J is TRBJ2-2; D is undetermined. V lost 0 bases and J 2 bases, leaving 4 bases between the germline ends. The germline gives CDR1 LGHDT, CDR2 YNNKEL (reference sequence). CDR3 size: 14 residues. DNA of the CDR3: TGTGCCAGCAGCCAAGATCACAACACCGGGGAGCTGTTTTTT. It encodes CASSQDHNTGELFF.

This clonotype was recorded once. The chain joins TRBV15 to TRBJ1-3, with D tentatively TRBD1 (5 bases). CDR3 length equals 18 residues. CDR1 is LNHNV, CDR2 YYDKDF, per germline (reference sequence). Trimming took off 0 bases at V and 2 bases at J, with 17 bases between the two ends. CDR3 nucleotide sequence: TGTGCCACCAGCAGAGATCCATGGGGAGGGGCGACTGGAAACACCATATATTTT. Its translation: CATSRDPWGGATGNTIYF.

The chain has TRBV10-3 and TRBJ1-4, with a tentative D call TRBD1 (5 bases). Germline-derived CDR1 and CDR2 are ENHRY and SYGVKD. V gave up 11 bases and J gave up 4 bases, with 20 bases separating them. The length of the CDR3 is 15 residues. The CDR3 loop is CAVSPQGMGNEKLFF. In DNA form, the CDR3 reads TGTGCCGTCTCACCCCAGGGTATGGGTAATGAAAAACTGTTTTTT.

CDR3 coding DNA: TGTGCCAGCAGGACGACGAGCAATCAGCCCCAGCATTTT. Its translation: CASRTTSNQPQHF. V gene TRBV6-1 combines with J gene TRBJ1-5, with D unresolved. CDR1 MNHNS and CDR2 SASEGT come from the germline V gene. With 6 bases removed from V and 1 base from J, the gap between germline ends came to 7 bases. The CDR3 contains 13 residues.

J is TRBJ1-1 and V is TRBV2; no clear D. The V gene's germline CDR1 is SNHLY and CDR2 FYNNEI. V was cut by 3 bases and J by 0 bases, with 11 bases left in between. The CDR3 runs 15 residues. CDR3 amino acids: CASSENRVLNTEAFF. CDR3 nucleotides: TGTGCCAGCAGTGAGAACCGAGTCTTGAACACTGAAGCTTTCTTT.

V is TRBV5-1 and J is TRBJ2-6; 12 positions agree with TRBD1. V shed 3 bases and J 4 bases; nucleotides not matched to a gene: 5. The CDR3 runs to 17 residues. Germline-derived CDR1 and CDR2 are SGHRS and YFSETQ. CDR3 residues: CASSWGTGGIGANVLTF. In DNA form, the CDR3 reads TGCGCCAGCAGCTGGGGGACAGGGGGCATCGGGGCCAACGTCCTGACTTTC.

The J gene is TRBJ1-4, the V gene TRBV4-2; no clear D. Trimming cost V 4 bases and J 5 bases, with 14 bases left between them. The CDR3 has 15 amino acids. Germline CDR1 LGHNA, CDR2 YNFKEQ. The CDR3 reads CASSPGEGSNEKLFF. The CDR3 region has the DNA TGTGCCAGCAGCCCCGGGGAGGGATCCAATGAAAAACTGTTTTTT.

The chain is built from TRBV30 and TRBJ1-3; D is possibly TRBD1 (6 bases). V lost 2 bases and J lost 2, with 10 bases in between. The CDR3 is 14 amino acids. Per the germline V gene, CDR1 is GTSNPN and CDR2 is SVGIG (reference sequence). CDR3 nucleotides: TGTGCCTGGAGTTCCCCAGGGGCTGGAAACACCATATATTTT. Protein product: CAWSSPGAGNTIYF. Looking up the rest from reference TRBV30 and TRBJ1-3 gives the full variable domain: SQTIHQWPATLVQPVGSPLSLECTVEGTSNPNLYWYRQAAGRGLQLLFYSVGIGQISSEVPQNLSASRPQDRQFILSSKKLLLSDSGFYLCAWSSPGAGNTIYFGEGSWLTVV.

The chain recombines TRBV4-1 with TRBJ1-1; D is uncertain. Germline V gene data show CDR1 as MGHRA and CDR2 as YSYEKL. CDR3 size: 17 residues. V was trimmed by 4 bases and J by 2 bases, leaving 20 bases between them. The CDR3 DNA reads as TGCGCCAGCAGCCGACTCCGGGTGGAGGCACTTAACACTGAAGCTTTCTTT. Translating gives CASSRLRVEALNTEAFF.

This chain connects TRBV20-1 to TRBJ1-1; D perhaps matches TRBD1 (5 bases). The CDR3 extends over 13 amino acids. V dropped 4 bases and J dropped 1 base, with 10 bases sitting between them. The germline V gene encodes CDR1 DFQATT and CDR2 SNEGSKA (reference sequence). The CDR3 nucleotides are TGCAGTGCTACTAAGGGGTGGAACACTGAAGCTTTCTTT. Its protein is CSATKGWNTEAFF.

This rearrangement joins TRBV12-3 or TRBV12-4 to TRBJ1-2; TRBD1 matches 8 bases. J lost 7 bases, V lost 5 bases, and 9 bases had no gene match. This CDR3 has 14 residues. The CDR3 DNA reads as TGTGCCAGCAGTCCAGCCCGGACAGGGTCTGGCTACACCTTC. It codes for CASSPARTGSGYTF.

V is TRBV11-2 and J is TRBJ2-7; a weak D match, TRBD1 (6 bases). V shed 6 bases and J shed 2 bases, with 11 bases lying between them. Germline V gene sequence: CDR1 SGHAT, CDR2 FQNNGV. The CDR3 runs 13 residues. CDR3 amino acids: CASSPGVTYEQYV. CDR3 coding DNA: TGTGCCAGCAGTCCAGGGGTAACCTACGAGCAGTACGTC.

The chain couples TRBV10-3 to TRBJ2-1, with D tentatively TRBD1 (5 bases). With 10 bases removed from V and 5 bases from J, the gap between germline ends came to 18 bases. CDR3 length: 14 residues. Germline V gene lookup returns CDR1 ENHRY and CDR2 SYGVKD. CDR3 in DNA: TGTGCCACAGGGTCGGGCGCGAATGACAATGAGCAGTTCTTC. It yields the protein CATGSGANDNEQFF.

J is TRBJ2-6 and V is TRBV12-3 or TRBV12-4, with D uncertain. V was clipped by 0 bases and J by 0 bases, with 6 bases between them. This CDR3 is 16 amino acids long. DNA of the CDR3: TGTGCCAGCAGTTTAGCGTCAGCCTCTGGGGCCAACGTCCTGACTTTC. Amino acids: CASSLASASGANVLTF.

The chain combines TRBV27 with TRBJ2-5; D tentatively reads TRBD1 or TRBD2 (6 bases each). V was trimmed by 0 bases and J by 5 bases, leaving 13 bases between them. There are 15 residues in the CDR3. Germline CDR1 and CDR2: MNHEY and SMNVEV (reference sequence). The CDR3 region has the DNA TGTGCCAGCAGTTTATCAGGAGGGGGGTGGGAGACCCAGTACTTC. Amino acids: CASSLSGGGWETQYF.

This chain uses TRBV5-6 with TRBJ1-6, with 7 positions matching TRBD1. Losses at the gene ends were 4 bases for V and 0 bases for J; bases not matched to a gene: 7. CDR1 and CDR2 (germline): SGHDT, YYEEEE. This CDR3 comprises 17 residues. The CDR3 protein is CASSLGTAGSYNSPLHF. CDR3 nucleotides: TGTGCCAGCAGCCTGGGGACAGCAGGCTCCTATAATTCACCCCTCCACTTT.

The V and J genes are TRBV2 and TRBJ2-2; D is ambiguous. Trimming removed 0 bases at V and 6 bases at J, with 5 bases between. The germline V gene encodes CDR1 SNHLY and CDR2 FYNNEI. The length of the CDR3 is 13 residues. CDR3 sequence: CASSEARPGELFF. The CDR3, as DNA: TGTGCCAGCAGTGAAGCGAGGCCCGGGGAGCTGTTTTTT.

CDR3 residues: CASSQVLWARANTGELFF. CDR3 bases: TGTGCCAGCAGCCAAGTCCTTTGGGCGCGCGCGAACACCGGGGAGCTGTTTTTT. The chain has TRBV3-1 and TRBJ2-2; no clear D. The CDR3 covers 18 residues. V dropped 1 base and J dropped 0 bases, with 15 bases sitting between them. Germline CDR1 reads LGHDT; CDR2 reads YNNKEL (reference sequence).

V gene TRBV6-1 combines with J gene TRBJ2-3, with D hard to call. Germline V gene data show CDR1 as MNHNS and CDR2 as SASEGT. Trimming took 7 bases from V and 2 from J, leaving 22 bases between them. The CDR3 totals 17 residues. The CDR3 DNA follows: TGTGCCAGCACCTCGACCCGGCTGGCTCCAGACACAGATACGCAGTATTTT. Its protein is CASTSTRLAPDTDTQYF.

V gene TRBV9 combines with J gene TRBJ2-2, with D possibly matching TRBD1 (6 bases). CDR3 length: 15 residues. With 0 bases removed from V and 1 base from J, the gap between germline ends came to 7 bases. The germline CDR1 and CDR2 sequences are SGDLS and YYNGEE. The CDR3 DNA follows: TGTGCCAGCAGCGTAGGACAGGTGAACACCGGGGAGCTGTTTTTT. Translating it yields CASSVGQVNTGELFF.

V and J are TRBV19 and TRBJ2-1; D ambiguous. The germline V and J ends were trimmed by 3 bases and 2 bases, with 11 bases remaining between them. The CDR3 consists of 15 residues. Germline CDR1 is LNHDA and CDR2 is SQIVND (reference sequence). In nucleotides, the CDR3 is TGTGCCAGTAGTATCGTCAACTCTCCCTACAATGAGCAGTTCTTC. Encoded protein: CASSIVNSPYNEQFF. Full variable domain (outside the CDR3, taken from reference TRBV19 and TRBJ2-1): DGGITQSPKYLFRKEGQNVTLSCEQNLNHDAMYWYRQDPGQGLRLIYYSQIVNDFQKGDIAEGYSVSREKKESFPLTVTSAQKNPTAFYLCASSIVNSPYNEQFFGPGTRLTVL.

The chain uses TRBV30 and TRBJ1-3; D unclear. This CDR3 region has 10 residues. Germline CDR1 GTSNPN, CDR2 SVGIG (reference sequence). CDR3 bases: TGTGGGGAGTCTGGAAACACCATATATTTT. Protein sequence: CGESGNTIYF.

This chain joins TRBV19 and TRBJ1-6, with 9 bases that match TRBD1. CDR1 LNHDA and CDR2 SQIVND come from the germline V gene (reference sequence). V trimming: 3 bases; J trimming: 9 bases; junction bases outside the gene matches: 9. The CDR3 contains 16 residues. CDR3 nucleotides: TGTGCCAGTAGTATGTCGACAGGGGGTATCTTTTCACCCCTCCACTTT. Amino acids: CASSMSTGGIFSPLHF.

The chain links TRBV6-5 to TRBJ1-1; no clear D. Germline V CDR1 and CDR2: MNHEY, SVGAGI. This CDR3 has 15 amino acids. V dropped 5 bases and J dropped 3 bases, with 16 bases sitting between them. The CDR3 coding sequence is TGTGCCAGCAGTCGCGAGGGCTCCGGGGACACTGAAGCTTTCTTT. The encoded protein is CASSREGSGDTEAFF.

The CDR3 loop is CARTRQVPTGELFF. The CDR3 region has the DNA TGTGCCAGGACCAGGCAGGTCCCCACCGGGGAGCTGTTTTTT. V gene TRBV6-6 combines with J gene TRBJ2-2; D is unclear. The CDR3 loop spans 14 amino acids. The ends were cut back, 9 bases at V and 4 bases at J, with 15 bases in the middle. The germline CDR1 and CDR2 sequences are MNHNY and SVGAGI (reference sequence).

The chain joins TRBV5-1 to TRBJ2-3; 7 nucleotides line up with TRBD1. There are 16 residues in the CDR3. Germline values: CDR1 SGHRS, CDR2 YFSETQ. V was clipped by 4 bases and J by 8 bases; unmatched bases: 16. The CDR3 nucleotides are TGCGCCAGCAGCCCGGGGACAGCCCGATCAGGTGGTACGCAGTATTTT. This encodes CASSPGTARSGGTQYF.